This T cell receptor beta chain was sequenced for a study of T cells in Graves' hyperthyroidism and ophthalmopathy. With respect to this clonotype: Its specificity is not known.

Thyroid ultrasound, orbital computed tomography, clinical symptoms, and serum thyroxine and TRAb underpinned diagnoses. Overall study findings and caveats: The blood repertoire included most of the expanded thyroid clonotypes above 0.001. Stable hyperthyroidism and ophthalmopathy were separated using 13 V-J signatures.

Germline CDR1 is SGHNT and CDR2 is YENEEA. The CDR3 is made up of 15 amino acids. The germline V and J ends were trimmed by 5 bases and 1 base, with 14 bases remaining between them. What was amplified from RNA transcripts were TCR beta CDR3 regions. HTBI primers were used for first-round RT-PCR of the TCR CDR3. MiXCR was run by TCRdb on the multiplex PCR reads, yielding one entry per CDR3 protein. Here the sample spans hundreds of thousands of distinct CDR3 sequences, around 22% being singletons. This sequence originates from a man aged 30-40 years with Graves' ophthalmopathy. V is TRBV11-3 and J is TRBJ1-1; D is unresolved. The sample taken for sequencing was blood. The DNA for the CDR3 is TGTGCCAGCAGCAAAGGAGGAGGGAAGAACACTGAAGCTTTCTTT. Residues: CASSKGGGKNTEAFF.